These 20 T cell receptor beta chains share one sample of origin, sequenced in a study of cytomegalovirus exposure and HLA in healthy donors. Vbeta (60) and Jbeta (13) primers were used in the PCR. Assay used: immunoSEQ multiplex PCR; TCRdb lists only in-frame clones, some missing. The repertoire shows 100,000 to 150,000 clones; the top ten hold 2.2%. The sequencing sample was made of PBMCs. The receptors here all came from a man aged 35-49 years in good health and CMV-seronegative.

The chain employs TRBV10-3 and TRBJ2-7; a weak D match, TRBD2 (5 bases). The CDR3 is 12 amino acids. Germline values: CDR1 ENHRY, CDR2 SYGVKD. Trimming stripped 6 bases from V and 4 bases from J, with 10 bases between. The CDR3 region is CAISPGGYEQYF. The CDR3 DNA sequence: TGTGCCATCAGCCCCGGCGGGTACGAGCAGTACTTC.

The rearrangement uses TRBV5-1 and TRBJ1-2; 8 bases match TRBD1. There are 15 residues in the CDR3. Per germline, CDR1 SGHRS and CDR2 YFSETQ. Trimming removed 4 bases from V and 0 bases from J; junction bases left unmatched: 5. Here the CDR3 DNA reads TGCGCCAGCAGCCCGCAGGGGGCACCTAACTATGGCTACACCTTC. Translating gives CASSPQGAPNYGYTF.

The chain joins TRBV29-1 to TRBJ1-2, with TRBD1 identical over 11 bases. CDR1 and CDR2 from the germline V gene are SQVTM and ANQGSEA. The V and J ends lost 6 bases and 4 bases, in that order; junction bases with no gene match: 1. There are 12 residues in the CDR3. CDR3 in DNA: TGCAGCGTGGGACAGGGGGGCTATGGCTACACCTTC. Its translation is CSVGQGGYGYTF. Supplemented by reference TRBV29-1 and TRBJ1-2, the full variable domain reads SAVISQKPSRDICQRGTSLTIQCQVDSQVTMMFWYRQQPGQSLTLIATANQGSEATYESGFVIDKFPISRPNLTFSTLTVSNMSPEDSSIYLCSVGQGGYGYTFGSGTRLTVV.

V usage is TRBV6-6 and J usage is TRBJ1-5, with 11 bases that match TRBD1. V lost 6 bases to trimming and J lost 6 bases; unmatched junction nucleotides: 1. CDR3 length: 13 amino acids. Germline V gene sequence: CDR1 MNHNY, CDR2 SVGAGI (reference sequence). CDR3 nucleotide sequence: TGTGCCAGCAGGGACAGGGGGCTTCAGCCCCAGCATTTT. As protein: CASRDRGLQPQHF.

The chain uses TRBV30 and TRBJ1-2; 7 bases are shared with TRBD1. V lost 3 bases, J lost 8 bases, and 18 bases stayed unmatched. The CDR3 is 16 residues long. CDR1 is GTSNPN, CDR2 SVGIG, per germline (reference sequence). The CDR3 here is CAWRDPIQGDRWGYTF. CDR3 DNA sequence: TGTGCCTGGAGGGACCCGATCCAGGGGGATCGGTGGGGCTACACCTTC.

The genes are TRBV30 and TRBJ1-2, with 8 bases fitting TRBD1. Germline V gene sequence: CDR1 GTSNPN, CDR2 SVGIG (reference sequence). The CDR3 is 15 residues long. Losses at the gene ends were 4 bases for V and 5 bases for J; bases not matched to a gene: 12. This CDR3 reads CAWTIQGGLRYGYTF. CDR3 coding DNA: TGTGCCTGGACCATACAGGGGGGGTTGAGGTATGGCTACACCTTC.

The rearrangement uses TRBV11-3 and TRBJ1-1; D is perhaps TRBD1 (5 bases). Trimming stripped 0 bases from V and 4 bases from J, with 12 bases between. Germline lookup yields CDR1 SGHNT and CDR2 YENEEA. There are 15 residues in the CDR3. In DNA, the CDR3 is TGTGCCAGCAGCTTAGAGGGGGGTTGGGCCACTGAAGCTTTCTTT. It codes for CASSLEGGWATEAFF.

This sequence joins TRBV4-1 and TRBJ2-5, with 9 positions matching TRBD2. TRBJ2-7 matches the DNA end more closely, so the J call is doubtful. CDR1 MGHRA and CDR2 YSYEKL come from the germline V gene. The CDR3 is made up of 15 amino acids. The CDR3 DNA follows: TGCGCCAGCAGCCAAGCTGTAGCGGGAGCTCGCGAGCAGTACTTC. Translation gives CASSQAVAGAREQYF.

The chain joins TRBV2 to TRBJ2-6; maybe TRBD2 (5 bases). The CDR3 spans 17 residues. CDR1 is SNHLY, CDR2 FYNNEI, per germline. The germline V and J ends were trimmed by 7 bases and 1 base, with 17 bases remaining between them. The CDR3 sequence is CASKSPRAGSGANVLTF. The CDR3 DNA is TGTGCCAGCAAATCCCCGAGGGCCGGGTCTGGGGCCAACGTCCTGACTTTC.

The chain uses TRBV13 and TRBJ1-1; 8 bases line up with TRBD1. Per the germline V gene, CDR1 is PRHDT and CDR2 is FYEKMQ (reference sequence). There are 14 residues in the CDR3. Losses at the gene ends were 2 bases for V and 4 bases for J; bases not matched to a gene: 3. CDR3 nucleotide sequence: TGTGCCAGCAGCTTACCCGGACAGGGCACTGAAGCTTTCTTT. Its protein product is CASSLPGQGTEAFF.

V and J are TRBV6-1 and TRBJ2-1; tentative D call: TRBD2 (6 bases). V was cut by 7 bases and J by 4 bases, with 11 bases left in between. Germline V gene data show CDR1 as MNHNS and CDR2 as SASEGT. This CDR3 comprises 13 residues. The chain's CDR3 is CASIPGVYNEQFF. The DNA for the CDR3 is TGTGCCAGCATCCCGGGAGTATACAATGAGCAGTTCTTC.

A remark on this clone: Distinct nucleotide sequences in the sample also encode this CDR3. This chain joins TRBV5-5 and TRBJ2-7; TRBD2 might be the D (6 bases). The germline V gene has CDR1 SGHKS and CDR2 YYEKEE (reference sequence). V lost 4 bases and J 3 bases, leaving 17 bases between the germline ends. This CDR3 has 15 amino acids. DNA of the CDR3: TGTGCCAGCAGCCGACCGGAGGGTAGCGGCTACGAGCAGTACTTC. Its translation is CASSRPEGSGYEQYF.

The chain recombines TRBV9 with TRBJ1-5; D unclear. V lost 0 bases and J 5 bases, leaving 9 bases between the germline ends. This CDR3 region has 14 residues. Germline loops: CDR1 SGDLS, CDR2 YYNGEE. The CDR3 DNA follows: TGTGCCAGCAGCGTAGAGGCGGGAGATCAGCCCCAGCATTTT. As protein: CASSVEAGDQPQHF.

The chain joins TRBV5-6 to TRBJ2-7; 14 nucleotides agree with TRBD2. J was trimmed by 7 bases and V by 4 bases; bases with no gene match: 7. This CDR3 spans 15 amino acids. Germline CDR1 SGHDT, CDR2 YYEEEE. In DNA form, the CDR3 reads TGTGCCAGCAGCATGTACGGGACTAGCGGGAGTGAGCAGTACTTC. Translation gives CASSMYGTSGSEQYF.

The CDR3 is CASSHKASEQYF. The CDR3 DNA sequence: TGTGCCAGCAGCCACAAAGCGAGCGAGCAGTACTTC. The rearrangement links TRBV5-5 to TRBJ2-7; D is unresolved. Per germline, CDR1 SGHKS and CDR2 YYEKEE (reference sequence). The V end was cut by 4 bases, the J end by 6 bases, with 11 bases between. CDR3 length equals 12 residues. Full variable domain (rest looked up from reference TRBV5-5 and TRBJ2-7): DAGVTQSPTHLIKTRGQQVTLRCSPISGHKSVSWYQQVLGQGPQFIFQYYEKEERGRGNFPDRFSARQFPNYSSELNVNALLLGDSALYLCASSHKASEQYFGPGTRLTVT.

The chain links TRBV7-9 to TRBJ1-2; TRBD1 agrees at 7 bases. The CDR3 spans 13 residues. V trimming: 3 bases; J trimming: 7 bases; junction bases outside the gene matches: 5. CDR1 is SEHNR and CDR2 is FQNEAQ in the germline V gene (reference sequence). This CDR3 reads CASSFGQDGGYTF. CDR3 coding DNA: TGTGCCAGCAGCTTCGGACAGGATGGTGGCTACACCTTC.

The rearrangement links TRBV11-3 to TRBJ2-2, with D possibly TRBD1 on 5 matching bases. Trimming pared 0 bases from V and 5 bases from J, leaving 7 bases between. Germline CDR1 is SGHNT and CDR2 is YENEEA. CDR3 length: 14 amino acids. The CDR3 protein is CASSLDQGTGELFF. CDR3 coding DNA: TGTGCCAGCAGCTTAGATCAGGGAACCGGGGAGCTGTTTTTT.

The chain uses TRBV30 and TRBJ2-2, with D possibly matching TRBD1 (6 bases). There are 14 residues in the CDR3. The germline V and J ends were trimmed by 6 bases and 0 bases, with 11 bases remaining between them. The germline V gene has CDR1 GTSNPN and CDR2 SVGIG (reference sequence). CDR3 sequence reads: CACRRGSNTGELFF. As DNA, the CDR3 is TGTGCCTGCCGCAGGGGCTCGAACACCGGGGAGCTGTTTTTT.

The chain is built from TRBV19 and TRBJ2-1; possibly TRBD1 for D (6 bases). The germline CDR1 and CDR2 sequences are LNHDA and SQIVND (reference sequence). Trimming removed 3 bases from V and 6 bases from J, with 24 bases in between. The CDR3 length is 18 residues. CDR3 protein: CASSMRGNRVDLRNEQFF. In DNA form, the CDR3 reads TGTGCCAGTAGTATGAGGGGAAACAGGGTTGATCTCCGCAATGAGCAGTTCTTC. Drawing the rest from reference TRBV19 and TRBJ2-1, the complete variable domain is DGGITQSPKYLFRKEGQNVTLSCEQNLNHDAMYWYRQDPGQGLRLIYYSQIVNDFQKGDIAEGYSVSREKKESFPLTVTSAQKNPTAFYLCASSMRGNRVDLRNEQFFGPGTRLTVL.

The V gene is TRBV5-4, the J gene TRBJ2-3; TRBD2 agrees at 8 bases. Per the germline V gene, CDR1 is SGHNT and CDR2 is YYREEE (reference sequence). CDR3 length equals 15 residues. V trimming: 4 bases; J trimming: 5 bases; junction bases outside the gene matches: 9. Written as DNA, the CDR3 is TGTGCCAGCAGCCCGCCGGCCGGGACTAGAGATACGCAGTATTTT. Translation gives CASSPPAGTRDTQYF.